In this sample, the clone carrying this T cell receptor beta chain turned up once. Its specificity is not known. This sample is part of a study of PD-1 blockade in classical Hodgkin lymphoma. Some clones are missing from TCRdb's copy, which holds only in-frame ones; the method was immunoSEQ multiplex PCR. Found here are fewer than 35,000 clones, roughly four fifths of them singletons; the top ten hold approximately 0.82%. As for time point: cycle 4 day 1 (C4D1), after more than five weeks of nivolumab. After autologous stem cell transplantation all patients relapsed, and prior brentuximab vedotin exposure differed between cohorts. The study purified CD4+ T cells from thawed PBMCs using magnetic negative selection. This CDR3 comprises 15 residues. V lost 7 bases and J 0 bases, leaving 16 bases between the germline ends. Germline CDR1 SGHNT, CDR2 YENEEA. Study-level points and caveats: Newly diagnosed patients were reported to start with lower TCR diversity than healthy donors.

This sequence joins TRBV11-3 and TRBJ2-7, with D possibly TRBD2 on 6 matching bases. The origin of this receptor is a human donor with classical Hodgkin lymphoma. The sample consisted of CD4+ T cells from blood, taken before the fourth cycle of nivolumab. The CDR3 DNA reads as TGTGCCAGCAACGGCGATGGGGGGTCCTCCTACGAGCAGTACTTC. Encoded protein: CASNGDGGSSYEQYF.